These 30 T cell receptor beta chains were sequenced from one sample in a study of liver allograft versus peripheral blood T cells. As for the study in general: Repertoires of T cell receptors in transplanted livers were compared with recipients' peripheral blood repertoires.

TCRdb redid the calling of the reads with MiXCR, one entry per CDR3 protein. Seen here are about 6,000 distinct CDR3 sequences, about 16% observed once, and the top ten hold approximately 49%. The origin of the receptors is a human patient who had a liver transplant. Some T cells may possibly be graft donor cells.

Comments on this clonotype: Since a much larger clone is just one base distant, this may be a read error. Lacking the conserved final phenylalanine or tryptophan, this CDR3 likely reflects a read error. The chain is built from TRBV13 and TRBJ2-7; the D gene is possibly TRBD2 (6 bases). V was pared by 3 bases and J by 6 bases, with 9 bases between. Germline assignment: CDR1 PRHDT and CDR2 FYEKMQ (reference sequence). The length of the CDR3 is 12 residues. CDR3 amino acids: CASSLEGSEQYL. The CDR3 bases are TGTGCCAGCAGCTTGGAGGGAAGCGAGCAGTACTTA.

This clonotype was seen ten or more times. V and J are TRBV5-4 and TRBJ1-1; D is perhaps TRBD1 (5 bases). Germline V gene sequence: CDR1 SGHNT, CDR2 YYREEE (reference sequence). The CDR3 has 16 amino acids. Deletions cut 3 bases from V and 1 base from J, with 16 bases between. The CDR3: CASSYGDQGTNTEAFF. The CDR3 region has the DNA TGTGCCAGCAGCTATGGGGATCAGGGCACGAACACTGAAGCTTTCTTT.

Judged by abundance, this clonotype is large. This chain links TRBV6-5 with TRBJ1-6; tentative D call: TRBD1 (5 bases). Per the germline V gene, CDR1 is MNHEY and CDR2 is SVGAGI. V lost 5 bases and J 10 bases, leaving 12 bases between the germline ends. The CDR3 has 13 amino acids. This CDR3 is CASSDRRGSPLHF. In nucleotides, the CDR3 is TGTGCCAGCAGTGACCGGCGGGGGTCACCCCTCCACTTT.

By sample share, this clonotype is medium-sized (0.01 to 0.1%). The V and J genes are TRBV24-1 and TRBJ2-5; no clear D. The length of the CDR3 is 17 residues. Germline CDR1 and CDR2: KGHDR and SFDVKD. Trimming left V 3 bases short and J 2 bases short, with 18 bases between. The CDR3 protein is CATSDPYSGPDQETQYF. The CDR3 bases are TGTGCCACCAGTGATCCCTACAGTGGGCCGGATCAAGAGACCCAGTACTTC.

This clonotype has just a few counts. The chain is built from TRBV12-3 or TRBV12-4 and TRBJ2-3, with a possible D match to TRBD1 (6 bases). CDR3 length: 16 residues. Trimming removed 3 bases at V and 2 bases at J, with 15 bases between. As DNA, the CDR3 is TGTGCCAGCAGTTTCCCGGGACAAGTCGCCACAGATACGCAGTATTTT. It specifies CASSFPGQVATDTQYF.

The chain uses TRBV12-3 or TRBV12-4 and TRBJ2-7; maybe TRBD2 (6 bases). The V end lost 0 bases, the J end lost 0 bases, and 9 bases lay between the germline ends. CDR3 length: 15 residues. The DNA of the CDR3 is TGTGCCAGCAGTTTAGCAGGAGGGGTCTCCTACGAGCAGTACTTC. It translates to CASSLAGGVSYEQYF.

Here the CDR3 DNA reads TGTGCCAGCAGCCCGTGGGGCGCGGGCTATGGCTACACCTTC. Amino acids: CASSPWGAGYGYTF. The chain is built from TRBV14 and TRBJ1-2; possible D gene TRBD1, 5 bases. V was pared by 4 bases and J by 4 bases, with 13 bases between. This CDR3 has 14 residues. Germline V CDR1 and CDR2: SGHDN, FVKESK. Full variable domain (missing parts from reference TRBV14 and TRBJ1-2): EAGVTQFPSHSVIEKGQTVTLRCDPISGHDNLYWYRRVMGKEIKFLLHFVKESKQDESGMPNNRFLAERTGGTYSTLKVQPAELEDSGVYFCASSPWGAGYGYTFGSGTRLTVV.

In this sample, this clonotype turned up many times. This rearrangement joins TRBV27 to TRBJ1-6; D is unresolved. The CDR3 is 14 residues long. In germline, CDR1 is MNHEY, CDR2 SMNVEV (reference sequence). Trimming took 7 bases from V and 8 from J, leaving 15 bases between them. CDR3 bases: TGTGCCAGCACAAGTGGGCAGAATCATTCACCCCTCCACTTT. Its protein is CASTSGQNHSPLHF.

This clonotype was found many times. The chain is built from TRBV10-3 and TRBJ1-1; D possibly corresponds to TRBD1 (6 bases). Germline lookup yields CDR1 ENHRY and CDR2 SYGVKD. Trimming removed 3 bases from V and 3 bases from J, with 11 bases in between. The CDR3 totals 14 residues. CDR3 residues: CAISDNRAHTEAFF. DNA of the CDR3: TGTGCCATCAGTGACAACAGGGCACACACTGAAGCTTTCTTT.

In this sample, this clonotype turned up many times. The chain uses TRBV19 and TRBJ1-1; D unresolved. V was clipped by 4 bases and J by 1 base, with 22 bases between them. Germline V CDR1 and CDR2: LNHDA, SQIVND (reference sequence). There are 18 residues in the CDR3. The CDR3 nucleotides are TGTGCCAGTAGTACCCGGTGGGAAGGTCAAGGCCCGAACACTGAAGCTTTCTTT. Its protein product is CASSTRWEGQGPNTEAFF.

The V call is TRBV20-1, the J call TRBJ2-7; 9 bases match TRBD2. The CDR3 spans 14 residues. Germline V gene data show CDR1 as DFQATT and CDR2 as SNEGSKA (reference sequence). Losses at the gene ends were 6 bases for V and 6 bases for J; bases not matched to a gene: 12. CDR3 DNA sequence: TGCAGTGCCCCCAGGGGCGGGAGGGCCCTCGAGCAGTACTTC. It encodes CSAPRGGRALEQYF.

In this sample, this clonotype is medium-sized (0.01 to 0.1%). The chain links TRBV28 to TRBJ1-1, with D unclear. V was pared by 5 bases and J by 4 bases, with 14 bases between. This CDR3 spans 14 amino acids. Looked up from germline, CDR1 is MDHEN and CDR2 is SYDVKM. This CDR3 reads CASSPWESGTEAFF. CDR3 sequence (DNA): TGTGCCAGCAGTCCTTGGGAATCGGGCACTGAAGCTTTCTTT.

This clonotype was found many times. This chain links TRBV28 with TRBJ1-2; possibly TRBD1 for D (5 bases). The V end lost 5 bases, the J end lost 4 bases, and 23 bases lay between the germline ends. CDR1 is MDHEN, CDR2 SYDVKM, per germline. The CDR3 has 17 amino acids. The CDR3 sequence is CASSPGGSAGSGYGYTF. The DNA for the CDR3 is TGTGCCAGCAGTCCCGGGGGGTCGGCAGGGTCGGGCTATGGCTACACCTTC.

By frequency in the sample, this clonotype is medium-sized. The chain uses TRBV6-5 and TRBJ1-6; no reliable D call. Germline V gene sequence: CDR1 MNHEY, CDR2 SVGAGI. Deletions cut 0 bases from V and 8 bases from J, with 20 bases between. The CDR3 has 18 amino acids. CDR3 region: CASSYSIPTTGPDSPLHF. For the CDR3, the DNA is TGTGCCAGCAGTTACTCGATCCCAACAACGGGCCCGGATTCACCCCTCCACTTT.

This clonotype rates as medium-sized. The rearrangement joins TRBV6-1 to TRBJ2-5; 10 positions agree with TRBD1. Germline loops: CDR1 MNHNS, CDR2 SASEGT. The V gene end was trimmed by 10 bases and the J gene end by 5 bases; junction bases not matched to a gene: 7. The CDR3 runs to 13 residues. CDR3 in DNA: TGTGCCACAAGACAGGGGGCAGGGGAGACCCAGTACTTC. Its translation: CATRQGAGETQYF.

This clonotype was picked up many times. This rearrangement joins TRBV30 to TRBJ2-7; TRBD2 aligns across 10 bases. With V trimmed by 0 bases and J by 2 bases, 10 bases remained unmatched. The length of the CDR3 is 17 residues. The V gene's germline CDR1 is GTSNPN and CDR2 SVGIG (reference sequence). CDR3 loop: CAWSVSPGLASTYEQYF. In nucleotides, the CDR3 is TGTGCCTGGAGTGTATCTCCGGGACTAGCGTCGACCTACGAGCAGTACTTC.

The chain joins TRBV12-5 to TRBJ2-1, with a weak D call TRBD2 (5 bases). The CDR3 is 12 residues long. The ends were cut back, 1 base at V and 10 bases at J, with 8 bases in the middle. Germline V lookup: CDR1 LGHNT, CDR2 FRNRAP. CDR3: CASGLAWREQFF. Here the CDR3 DNA reads TGTGCTAGTGGTTTGGCCTGGAGGGAGCAGTTCTTC.

With regard to this clonotype: A much larger clone lies one base from this, so it may be a read error. The V and J genes are TRBV27 and TRBJ2-3; the D gene is possibly TRBD2 (6 bases). This CDR3 has 14 amino acids. Germline CDR1 reads MNHEY; CDR2 reads SMNVEV (reference sequence). The CDR3, as DNA: TGTGTCAGCACCTCCCCGGAGGGGTTAAATACGCAGTATTTT. This codes for CVSTSPEGLNTQYF.

This clonotype is medium-sized (0.01 to 0.1%) in the sample. This sequence joins TRBV19 and TRBJ1-1; 8 bases fit TRBD1. The CDR3 length is 15 residues. The V segment lost 7 bases and the J segment 0 bases; nucleotides outside the gene matches: 7. Germline assignment: CDR1 LNHDA and CDR2 SQIVND (reference sequence). The CDR3 loop reads CASTRDRSMNTEAFF. The CDR3 DNA follows: TGTGCCAGTACCCGGGACAGGAGCATGAACACTGAAGCTTTCTTT.

V usage is TRBV11-2 and J usage is TRBJ2-7; 10 nucleotides agree with TRBD1. Looked up from germline, CDR1 is SGHAT and CDR2 is FQNNGV. V lost 5 bases, J lost 2 bases, and 18 bases stayed unmatched. CDR3 size: 19 residues. The CDR3 bases are TGTGCCAGCAGCCTACGACCGGGACAGGGGAATTTGGGGGCCTACGAGCAGTACTTC. It is translated as CASSLRPGQGNLGAYEQYF. The full variable domain, its missing parts supplied by reference TRBV11-2 and TRBJ2-7, is EAGVAQSPRYKIIEKRQSVAFWCNPISGHATLYWYQQILGQGPKLLIQFQNNGVVDDSQLPKDRFSAERLKGVDSTLKIQPAKLEDSAVYLCASSLRPGQGNLGAYEQYFGPGTRLTVT.

By share of the sample, this clonotype is medium-sized. The rearrangement joins TRBV28 to TRBJ2-1; D not resolved. Deletions cut 2 bases from V and 0 bases from J, with 8 bases between. Per the germline V gene, CDR1 is MDHEN and CDR2 is SYDVKM. The CDR3 runs to 15 residues. The CDR3 nucleotides read TGTGCCAGCAGTTTAAGGCCCAGCTCCTACAATGAGCAGTTCTTC. Translation: CASSLRPSSYNEQFF. The full variable domain, rest sourced from reference TRBV28 and TRBJ2-1, is DVKVTQSSRYLVKRTGEKVFLECVQDMDHENMFWYRQDPGLGLRLIYFSYDVKMKEKGDIPEGYSVSREKKERFSLILESASTNQTSMYLCASSLRPSSYNEQFFGPGTRLTVL.

A few counts support this clonotype. The chain employs TRBV28 and TRBJ1-1, with TRBD1 as a possible D gene (5 bases). The CDR3 is 16 amino acids. V was clipped by 5 bases and J by 1 base, with 17 bases between them. Germline lookup yields CDR1 MDHEN and CDR2 SYDVKM. CDR3 nucleotides: TGTGCCAGCAGTGATCTAGGGGAAGGGCCGAACACTGAAGCTTTCTTT. It specifies CASSDLGEGPNTEAFF.

A few counts support this clonotype. The rearrangement links TRBV11-1 to TRBJ1-1, with D maybe TRBD1 (6 bases). Germline lookup yields CDR1 SGHAT and CDR2 FQDESV (reference sequence). V lost 1 base, J lost 0 bases, and 9 bases lay in between. The CDR3 loop spans 15 amino acids. DNA of the CDR3: TGTGCCAGCAGCTTAGTAGGGGGGCTGAACACTGAAGCTTTCTTT. This gives the protein CASSLVGGLNTEAFF.

The rearrangement links TRBV3-1 to TRBJ1-1, with a possible D match to TRBD1 (5 bases). Germline V gene sequence: CDR1 LGHDT, CDR2 YNNKEL (reference sequence). Trimming left V 3 bases short and J 1 base short, with 9 bases between. The CDR3 has 14 residues. The CDR3: CASSQPGPNTEAFF. CDR3 coding DNA: TGTGCCAGCAGCCAGCCGGGGCCGAACACTGAAGCTTTCTTT.

This clonotype was found a few times. This rearrangement joins TRBV9 to TRBJ1-1; no clear D gene. Germline CDR1 SGDLS, CDR2 YYNGEE. CDR3 length: 13 amino acids. V lost 0 bases and J 4 bases, leaving 7 bases between the germline ends. The CDR3 DNA reads TGTGCCAGCAGCGTAGATGGGGTCACTGAAGCTTTCTTT. This translates into CASSVDGVTEAFF.

This clonotype was seen a handful of times. The chain has TRBV28 and TRBJ2-3, with unresolved D. CDR3 size: 15 residues. The germline V gene has CDR1 MDHEN and CDR2 SYDVKM. V dropped 2 bases and J dropped 2 bases, with 11 bases sitting between them. Written as DNA, the CDR3 is TGTGCCAGCAGTTTACTCTTAACACTCACAGATACGCAGTATTTT. It yields the protein CASSLLLTLTDTQYF.

The J gene is TRBJ2-7, the V gene TRBV6-1; D may be TRBD1 (6 bases). Germline CDR1 reads MNHNS; CDR2 reads SASEGT. Between the trimmed V and J ends, which lost 8 bases and 3 bases, there was a span of 14 bases. CDR3 length equals 13 residues. The CDR3 region is CASSGSGDYEQYF. The CDR3 nucleotides read TGTGCCAGCTCAGGATCAGGGGACTACGAGCAGTACTTC.

This clonotype is large (0.1 to 1%) by share. The chain has TRBV29-1 and TRBJ2-2; D remains unclear. V lost 2 bases, J lost 1 base, and 5 bases lay in between. Germline V gene lookup returns CDR1 SQVTM and CDR2 ANQGSEA. This CDR3 spans 13 amino acids. The chain's CDR3 is CSVEFGNTGELFF. In DNA form, the CDR3 reads TGCAGCGTTGAATTCGGGAACACCGGGGAGCTGTTTTTT.

This clonotype was found a few times. The chain links TRBV28 to TRBJ2-7; no reliable D call. Trimming removed 2 bases at V and 0 bases at J, with 8 bases between. The CDR3 has 14 amino acids. Germline V gives CDR1 MDHEN, CDR2 SYDVKM. CDR3 nucleotide sequence: TGTGCCAGCAGTTTAGTGCTTAGCTCCTACGAGCAGTACTTC. Its protein is CASSLVLSSYEQYF.

This clonotype was observed many times. CDR3 residues: CATSSTGKITYEQYF. For the CDR3, the DNA is TGTGCCACCAGCAGTACAGGGAAGATTACCTACGAGCAGTACTTC. This rearrangement joins TRBV15 to TRBJ2-7, with TRBD1 as a possible D gene (6 bases). The germline V gene has CDR1 LNHNV and CDR2 YYDKDF (reference sequence). Between the trimmed V and J ends, which lost 3 bases and 2 bases, there was a span of 14 bases. The CDR3 runs 15 residues.